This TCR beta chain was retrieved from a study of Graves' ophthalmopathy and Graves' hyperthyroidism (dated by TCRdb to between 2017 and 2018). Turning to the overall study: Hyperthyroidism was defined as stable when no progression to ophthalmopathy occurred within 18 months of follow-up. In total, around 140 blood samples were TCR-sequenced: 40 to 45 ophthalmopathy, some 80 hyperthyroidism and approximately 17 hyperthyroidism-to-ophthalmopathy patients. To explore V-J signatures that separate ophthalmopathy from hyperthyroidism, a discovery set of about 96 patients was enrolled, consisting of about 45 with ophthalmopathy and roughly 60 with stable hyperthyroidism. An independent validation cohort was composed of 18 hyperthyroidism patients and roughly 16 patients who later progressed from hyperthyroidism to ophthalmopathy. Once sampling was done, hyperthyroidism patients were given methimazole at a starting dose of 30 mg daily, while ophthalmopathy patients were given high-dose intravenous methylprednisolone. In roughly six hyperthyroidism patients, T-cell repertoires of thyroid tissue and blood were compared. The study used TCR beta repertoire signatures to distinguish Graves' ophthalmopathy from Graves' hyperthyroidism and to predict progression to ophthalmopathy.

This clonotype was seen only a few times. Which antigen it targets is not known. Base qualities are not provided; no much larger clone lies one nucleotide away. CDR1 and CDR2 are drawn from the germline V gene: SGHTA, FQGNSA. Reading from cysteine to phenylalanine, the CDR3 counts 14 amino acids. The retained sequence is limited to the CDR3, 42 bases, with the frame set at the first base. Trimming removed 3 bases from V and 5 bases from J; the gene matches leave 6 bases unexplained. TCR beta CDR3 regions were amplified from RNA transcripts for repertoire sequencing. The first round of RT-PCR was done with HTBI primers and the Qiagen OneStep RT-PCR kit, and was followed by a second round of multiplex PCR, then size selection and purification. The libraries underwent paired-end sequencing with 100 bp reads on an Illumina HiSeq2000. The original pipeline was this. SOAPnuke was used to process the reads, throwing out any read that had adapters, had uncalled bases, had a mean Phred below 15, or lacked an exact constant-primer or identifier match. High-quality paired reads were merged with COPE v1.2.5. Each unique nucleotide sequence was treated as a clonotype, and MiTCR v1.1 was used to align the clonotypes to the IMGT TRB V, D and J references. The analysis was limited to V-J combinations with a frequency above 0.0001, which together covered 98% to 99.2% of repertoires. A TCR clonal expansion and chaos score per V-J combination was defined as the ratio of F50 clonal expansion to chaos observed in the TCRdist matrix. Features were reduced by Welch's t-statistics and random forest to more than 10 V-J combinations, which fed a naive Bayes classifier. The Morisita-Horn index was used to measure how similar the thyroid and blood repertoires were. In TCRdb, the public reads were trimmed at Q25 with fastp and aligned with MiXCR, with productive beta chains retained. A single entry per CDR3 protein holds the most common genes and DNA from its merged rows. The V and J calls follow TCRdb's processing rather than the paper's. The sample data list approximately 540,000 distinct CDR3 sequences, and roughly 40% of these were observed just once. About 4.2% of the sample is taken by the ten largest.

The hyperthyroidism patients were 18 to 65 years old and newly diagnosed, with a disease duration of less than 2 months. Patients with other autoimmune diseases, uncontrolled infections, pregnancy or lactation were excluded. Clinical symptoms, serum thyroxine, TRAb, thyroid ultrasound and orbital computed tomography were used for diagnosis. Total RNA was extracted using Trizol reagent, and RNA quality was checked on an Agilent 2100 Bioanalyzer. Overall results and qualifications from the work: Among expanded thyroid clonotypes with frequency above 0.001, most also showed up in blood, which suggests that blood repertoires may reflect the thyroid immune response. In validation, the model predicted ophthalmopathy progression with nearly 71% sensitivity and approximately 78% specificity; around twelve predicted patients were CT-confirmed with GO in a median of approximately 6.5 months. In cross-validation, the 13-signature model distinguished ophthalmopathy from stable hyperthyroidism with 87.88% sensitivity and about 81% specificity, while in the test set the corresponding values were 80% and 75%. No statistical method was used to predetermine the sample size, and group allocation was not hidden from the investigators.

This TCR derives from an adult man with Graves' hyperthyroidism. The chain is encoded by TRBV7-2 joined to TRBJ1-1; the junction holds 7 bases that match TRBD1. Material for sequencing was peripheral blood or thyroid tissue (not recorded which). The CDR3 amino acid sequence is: CASSFRQGGTEAFF. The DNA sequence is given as TGTGCCAGCAGCTTTAGACAGGGTGGGACTGAAGCTTTCTTT.